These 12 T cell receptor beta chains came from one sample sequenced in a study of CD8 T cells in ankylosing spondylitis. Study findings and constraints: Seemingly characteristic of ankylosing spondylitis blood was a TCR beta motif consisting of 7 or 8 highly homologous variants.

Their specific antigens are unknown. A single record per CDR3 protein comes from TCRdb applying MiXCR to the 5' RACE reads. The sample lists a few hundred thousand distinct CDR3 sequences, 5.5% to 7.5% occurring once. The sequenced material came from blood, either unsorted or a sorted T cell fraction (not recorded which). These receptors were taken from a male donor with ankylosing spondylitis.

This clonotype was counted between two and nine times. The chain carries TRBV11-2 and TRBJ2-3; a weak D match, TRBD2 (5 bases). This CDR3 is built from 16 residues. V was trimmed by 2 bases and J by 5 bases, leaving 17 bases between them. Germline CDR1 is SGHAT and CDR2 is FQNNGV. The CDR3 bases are TGTGCCAGCAGCTTACGATTTGGTGAAGCGGTAGATACGCAGTATTTT. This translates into CASSLRFGEAVDTQYF.

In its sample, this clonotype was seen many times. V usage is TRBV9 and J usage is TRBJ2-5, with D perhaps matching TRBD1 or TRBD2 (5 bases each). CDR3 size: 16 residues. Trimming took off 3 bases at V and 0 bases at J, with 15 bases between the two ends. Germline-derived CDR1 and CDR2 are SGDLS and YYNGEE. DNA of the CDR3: TGTGCCAGCAGCGCTGGGGGACGGTCGTACCAAGAGACCCAGTACTTC. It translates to CASSAGGRSYQETQYF.

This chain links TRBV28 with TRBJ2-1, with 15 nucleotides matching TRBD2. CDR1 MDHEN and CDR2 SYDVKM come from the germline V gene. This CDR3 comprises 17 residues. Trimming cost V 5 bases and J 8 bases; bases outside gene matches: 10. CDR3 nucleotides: TGTGCCAGCAGTCCCTGGACTAGCGGGAGGGCCGTCTATGAGCAGTTCTTC. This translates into CASSPWTSGRAVYEQFF. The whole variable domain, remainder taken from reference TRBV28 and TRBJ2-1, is DVKVTQSSRYLVKRTGEKVFLECVQDMDHENMFWYRQDPGLGLRLIYFSYDVKMKEKGDIPEGYSVSREKKERFSLILESASTNQTSMYLCASSPWTSGRAVYEQFFGPGTRLTVL.

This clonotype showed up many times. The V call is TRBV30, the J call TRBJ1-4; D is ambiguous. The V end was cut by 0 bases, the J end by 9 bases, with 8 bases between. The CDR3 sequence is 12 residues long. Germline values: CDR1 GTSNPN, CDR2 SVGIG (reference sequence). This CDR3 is CAWSVGMKKLFF. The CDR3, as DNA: TGTGCCTGGAGTGTTGGTATGAAAAAACTGTTTTTT.

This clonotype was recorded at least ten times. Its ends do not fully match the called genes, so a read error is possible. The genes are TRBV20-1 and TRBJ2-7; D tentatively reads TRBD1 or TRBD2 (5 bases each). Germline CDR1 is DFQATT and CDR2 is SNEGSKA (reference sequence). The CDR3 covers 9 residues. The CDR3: CSAGTIISF. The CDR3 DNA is TGCAGTGCTGGGACGATTATTTCCTTC.

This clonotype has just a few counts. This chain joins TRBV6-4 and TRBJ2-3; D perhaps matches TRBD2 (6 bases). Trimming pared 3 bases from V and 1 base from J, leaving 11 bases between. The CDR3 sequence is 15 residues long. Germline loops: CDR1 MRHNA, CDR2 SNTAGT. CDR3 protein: CASSDPGEGTDTQYF. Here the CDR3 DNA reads TGTGCCAGCAGTGATCCGGGAGAAGGCACAGATACGCAGTATTTT.

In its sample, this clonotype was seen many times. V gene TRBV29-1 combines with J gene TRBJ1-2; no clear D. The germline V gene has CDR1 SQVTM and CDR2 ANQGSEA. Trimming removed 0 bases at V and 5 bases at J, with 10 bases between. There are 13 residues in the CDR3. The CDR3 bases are TGCAGCGTTGAAGATCCGAAAGGTTATGGCTACACCTTC. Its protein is CSVEDPKGYGYTF.

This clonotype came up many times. The CDR3 DNA follows: TGCAGCTTACCCTCGCTGGCGCCCCCCTACGAGCAGTACTTC. Translated: CSLPSLAPPYEQYF. The chain is built from TRBV20-1 and TRBJ2-7; D remains ambiguous. Germline CDR1 is DFQATT and CDR2 is SNEGSKA (reference sequence). This CDR3 is built from 14 residues.

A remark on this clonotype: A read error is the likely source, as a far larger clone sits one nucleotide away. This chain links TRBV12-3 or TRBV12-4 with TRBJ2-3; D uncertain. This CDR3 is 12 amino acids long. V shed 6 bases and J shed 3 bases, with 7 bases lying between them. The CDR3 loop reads CASSPWTDTQYF. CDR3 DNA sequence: TGTGCCAGCAGCCCCTGGACAGATACGCAGTATTTT.

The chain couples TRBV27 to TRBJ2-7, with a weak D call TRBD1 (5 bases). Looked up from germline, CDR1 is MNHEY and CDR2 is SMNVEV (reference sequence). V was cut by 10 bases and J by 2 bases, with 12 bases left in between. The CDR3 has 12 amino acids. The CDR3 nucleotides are TGTGCCACCAGACAGAGACCCTACGAGCAGTACTTC. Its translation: CATRQRPYEQYF.

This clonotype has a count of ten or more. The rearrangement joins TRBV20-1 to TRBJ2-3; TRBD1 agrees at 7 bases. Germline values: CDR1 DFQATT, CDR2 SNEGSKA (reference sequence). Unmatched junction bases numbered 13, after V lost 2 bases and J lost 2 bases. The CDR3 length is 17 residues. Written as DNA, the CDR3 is TGCAGTGCTAGACCCTTAACCGGGACAGAAATCACAGATACGCAGTATTTT. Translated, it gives CSARPLTGTEITDTQYF.

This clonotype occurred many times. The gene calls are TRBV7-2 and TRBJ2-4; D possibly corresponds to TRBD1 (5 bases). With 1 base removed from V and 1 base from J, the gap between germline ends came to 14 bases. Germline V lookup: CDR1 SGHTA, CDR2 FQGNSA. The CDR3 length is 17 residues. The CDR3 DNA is TGTGCCAGCAGCTTAGGGCAGGGCATACTGGCCAAAAACATTCAGTACTTC. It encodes CASSLGQGILAKNIQYF.